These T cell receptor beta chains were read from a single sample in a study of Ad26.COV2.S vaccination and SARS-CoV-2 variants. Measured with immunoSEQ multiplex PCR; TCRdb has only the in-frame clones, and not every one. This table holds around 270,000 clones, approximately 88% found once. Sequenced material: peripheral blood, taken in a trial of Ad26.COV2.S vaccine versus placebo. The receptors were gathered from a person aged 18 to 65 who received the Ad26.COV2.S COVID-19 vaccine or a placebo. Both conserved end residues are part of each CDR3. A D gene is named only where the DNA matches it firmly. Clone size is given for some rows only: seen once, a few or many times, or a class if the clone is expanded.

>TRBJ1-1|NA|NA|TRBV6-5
CASRLSTGINTEAFF
TGTGCCAGCAGACTCAGTACAGGGATAAACACTGAAGCTTTCTTT
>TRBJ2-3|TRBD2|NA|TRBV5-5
CASSLLAGYTDTQYF
TGTGCCAGCAGCTTGCTAGCGGGGTACACAGATACGCAGTATTTT
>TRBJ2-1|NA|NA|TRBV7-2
CASSRSSVNEQFF
TGTGCCAGCAGCCGTAGCTCTGTCAATGAGCAGTTCTTC
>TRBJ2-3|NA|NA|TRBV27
CASTHVGGSTDTQYF
TGTGCCAGCACACACGTGGGGGGTAGCACAGATACGCAGTATTTT
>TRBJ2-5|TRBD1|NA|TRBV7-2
CASSLNWDRNSGTQYF
TGTGCCAGCAGCTTAAATTGGGACAGGAACTCCGGGACCCAGTACTTC
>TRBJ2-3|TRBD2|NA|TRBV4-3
CASSASGDTDTQYF
TGCGCCAGCAGCGCTAGCGGGGACACAGATACGCAGTATTTT
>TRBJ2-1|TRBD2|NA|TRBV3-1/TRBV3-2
CASSSTGVLLAGVNEQFF
TGTGCCAGCAGCTCGACAGGTGTCCTCCTAGCGGGAGTTAATGAGCAGTTCTTC
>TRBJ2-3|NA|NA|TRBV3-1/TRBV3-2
CASSQGPPGSADTQYF
TGTGCCAGCAGCCAAGGCCCCCCGGGGAGCGCAGATACGCAGTATTTT
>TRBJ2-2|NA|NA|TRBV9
CASSALEDANTGELFF
TGTGCCAGCAGCGCCCTAGAGGACGCGAACACCGGGGAGCTGTTTTTT
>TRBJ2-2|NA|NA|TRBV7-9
CASSLVPDAGELFF
TGTGCCAGCAGCTTAGTCCCCGACGCCGGGGAGCTGTTTTTT
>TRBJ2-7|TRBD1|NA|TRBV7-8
CASSLRRGRGEQYF
TGTGCCAGCAGCTTACGCAGGGGGCGGGGAGAGCAGTACTTC
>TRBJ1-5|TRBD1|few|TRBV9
CASSGQESAPQHF
TGTGCCAGCAGTGGACAGGAATCGGCGCCCCAGCATTTT
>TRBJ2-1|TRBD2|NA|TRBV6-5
CASIKPGLAGSEQFF
TGTGCCAGCATTAAGCCGGGACTAGCGGGAAGTGAGCAGTTCTTC